A selection of T cell receptor beta chains follows, all from one sample in a study of blood T cell repertoires in COVID-19. This table comes from immunoSEQ multiplex PCR, and its TCRdb copy is limited to in-frame clones, with some not included. The sample holds roughly 80,000 clones; approximately 81% are singletons and the top ten take 15% to 20%. The specimen was peripheral blood. These receptors all stem from a woman aged 60-75 years with acute or convalescent COVID-19. The CDR3 runs from the conserved cysteine through the conserved F or W. The order of the fields is D gene, clone size, J gene, V gene, CDR3 DNA, CDR3 protein. D genes are given only for firm matches. A clone size is listed for some rows: how often the clone was seen (once, few, many), or a class if it is expanded.

d_gene: TRBD2; abundance: NA; j_gene: TRBJ2-5; v_gene: TRBV30; CDR3nt: TGTGCCTGGATGGGACTAGCGGGGCAAGAGACCCAGTACTTC; CDR3aa: CAWMGLAGQETQYF
d_gene: TRBD1; abundance: NA; j_gene: TRBJ2-2; v_gene: TRBV19; CDR3nt: TGTGCCAGTAGTATAGGGGGCCCGGGACAGGGAGCCGGGGAGCTGTTTTTT; CDR3aa: CASSIGGPGQGAGELFF
d_gene: NA; abundance: NA; j_gene: TRBJ1-3; v_gene: TRBV12-5; CDR3nt: TGTGCTAGTGGTTACGGGCAGGGCTCTGGAAACACCATATATTTT; CDR3aa: CASGYGQGSGNTIYF
d_gene: TRBD1; abundance: once; j_gene: TRBJ2-7; v_gene: TRBV29-1; CDR3nt: TGCAGCGTTGGCGGGACAGGGGGCGCGAGGAGCGAGCAGTACTTC; CDR3aa: CSVGGTGGARSEQYF
d_gene: NA; abundance: NA; j_gene: TRBJ1-1; v_gene: TRBV19; CDR3nt: TGTGCCAGGGACCCGGGGGGAAAGCGGAACACTGAAGCTTTCTTT; CDR3aa: CARDPGGKRNTEAFF
d_gene: NA; abundance: NA; j_gene: TRBJ2-3; v_gene: TRBV7-9; CDR3nt: TGTGCCAGCAGCTTAGAGTCAGGCACAGATACGCAGTATTTT; CDR3aa: CASSLESGTDTQYF
d_gene: TRBD1; abundance: NA; j_gene: TRBJ1-2; v_gene: TRBV24-1; CDR3nt: TGTGCCACCAGTGAACGGGGACAGGGGGCGAGGGGCTACACCTTC; CDR3aa: CATSERGQGARGYTF
d_gene: TRBD1; abundance: NA; j_gene: TRBJ2-5; v_gene: TRBV11-2; CDR3nt: TGTGCCAGCAGCTTAGAGTCCGGGACAGGGATGGAGACCCAGTACTTC; CDR3aa: CASSLESGTGMETQYF
d_gene: NA; abundance: few; j_gene: TRBJ2-5; v_gene: TRBV6-5; CDR3nt: TGTGCCATCCAGTCCGGAAACCGGGAAGAGACCCAGTACTTC; CDR3aa: CAIQSGNREETQYF
d_gene: TRBD1; abundance: NA; j_gene: TRBJ2-2; v_gene: TRBV19; CDR3nt: TGTGCCAGTAGTACAAATTACGACAGGGGATACACCGGGGAGCTGTTTTTT; CDR3aa: CASSTNYDRGYTGELFF
d_gene: NA; abundance: NA; j_gene: TRBJ1-5; v_gene: TRBV5-4; CDR3nt: TGTGCCAGCAGCCGAGACAGGAATCAGCCCCAGCATTTT; CDR3aa: CASSRDRNQPQHF
d_gene: NA; abundance: NA; j_gene: TRBJ2-1; v_gene: TRBV5-4; CDR3nt: TGTGCCAGCAGCCGCAGGGATAGTGAGCAGTTCTTC; CDR3aa: CASSRRDSEQFF
d_gene: TRBD2; abundance: few; j_gene: TRBJ2-1; v_gene: TRBV6-4; CDR3nt: TGTGCCAGCACCGAGCACCCGGGACTAGCCTCTGATGAGCAGTTCTTC; CDR3aa: CASTEHPGLASDEQFF
d_gene: TRBD2; abundance: NA; j_gene: TRBJ2-5; v_gene: TRBV5-1; CDR3nt: TGCGCCAGCAGCCGGACCCAGCGGGGGATGGAGGAGACCCAGTACTTC; CDR3aa: CASSRTQRGMEETQYF
d_gene: TRBD1; abundance: NA; j_gene: TRBJ1-3; v_gene: TRBV5-4; CDR3nt: TGTGCCAGCAGCTCAGCCAGGGGGACGATCTCTGGAAACACCATATATTTT; CDR3aa: CASSSARGTISGNTIYF
d_gene: NA; abundance: NA; j_gene: TRBJ1-5; v_gene: TRBV19; CDR3nt: TGTGCCAGTAGTATTATGAATCAGCCCCAGCATTTT; CDR3aa: CASSIMNQPQHF
d_gene: TRBD1; abundance: NA; j_gene: TRBJ1-2; v_gene: TRBV4-3; CDR3nt: TGCGCCAGCAGCCAAGCAGGGACAGGGGGTGGCTACACCTTC; CDR3aa: CASSQAGTGGGYTF
d_gene: NA; abundance: NA; j_gene: TRBJ1-1; v_gene: TRBV30; CDR3nt: TGTGCCTGGAGTGTCGCAGGGAACACTGAAGCTTTCTTT; CDR3aa: CAWSVAGNTEAFF
d_gene: TRBD1; abundance: NA; j_gene: TRBJ1-2; v_gene: TRBV7-9; CDR3nt: TGTGCCAGCAGCGCCGGGACAGTCTATGGCTACACCTTC; CDR3aa: CASSAGTVYGYTF
d_gene: TRBD1; abundance: NA; j_gene: TRBJ1-1; v_gene: TRBV2; CDR3nt: TGTGCCAGCGCCGAGGGGACAGTTAACACTGAAGCTTTCTTT; CDR3aa: CASAEGTVNTEAFF
d_gene: TRBD2; abundance: NA; j_gene: TRBJ2-3; v_gene: TRBV5-1; CDR3nt: TGCGCCAGCAGCACCCGGACTAGCGCACTCACAGATACGCAGTATTTT; CDR3aa: CASSTRTSALTDTQYF
d_gene: TRBD1; abundance: NA; j_gene: TRBJ2-2; v_gene: TRBV7-9; CDR3nt: TGTGCCAGCAGCTTACCGCGGACAGGGGGCTTAAACACCGGGGAGCTGTTTTTT; CDR3aa: CASSLPRTGGLNTGELFF
d_gene: NA; abundance: NA; j_gene: TRBJ1-5; v_gene: TRBV5-1; CDR3nt: TGCGCCAGCAGCTTGGAAGGGGGGGACTGGCCCCAGCATTTT; CDR3aa: CASSLEGGDWPQHF
d_gene: NA; abundance: once; j_gene: TRBJ1-6; v_gene: TRBV2; CDR3nt: TGTGCCAGCAGTGGGCCCTCACCCCTCCACTTT; CDR3aa: CASSGPSPLHF
d_gene: NA; abundance: NA; j_gene: TRBJ2-3; v_gene: TRBV29-1; CDR3nt: TGCAGCGTTGATAAGGAGGGTAGGGATACGCAGTATTTT; CDR3aa: CSVDKEGRDTQYF
d_gene: NA; abundance: once; j_gene: TRBJ1-2; v_gene: TRBV23-1; CDR3nt: TGCGCCAGCTCAAAACCCGCCACAGTCGGCTACACCTTC; CDR3aa: CASSKPATVGYTF
d_gene: NA; abundance: NA; j_gene: TRBJ2-1; v_gene: TRBV7-7; CDR3nt: TGTGCCAGCAGCCAATCTAGCGTGGAATTCCATGAGCAGTTCTTC; CDR3aa: CASSQSSVEFHEQFF
d_gene: NA; abundance: NA; j_gene: TRBJ1-4; v_gene: TRBV15; CDR3nt: TGTGCCACCAGCAACACAGGGATCGAGGAAAAACTGTTTTTT; CDR3aa: CATSNTGIEEKLFF
d_gene: TRBD2; abundance: once; j_gene: TRBJ2-7; v_gene: TRBV6-5; CDR3nt: TGTGCCAGCAGTTACGCCGGGACTAGCGGGGGCTACGAGCAGTACTTC; CDR3aa: CASSYAGTSGGYEQYF
d_gene: TRBD2; abundance: many; j_gene: TRBJ2-2; v_gene: TRBV5-1; CDR3nt: TGCGCCAGCAGCCCCGGGGGGGACACCGGGGAGCTGTTTTTT; CDR3aa: CASSPGGDTGELFF
d_gene: TRBD1; abundance: NA; j_gene: TRBJ1-4; v_gene: TRBV29-1; CDR3nt: TGCAGCGTCGGTCACAGGGGGTCAAGTGAAAAACTGTTTTTT; CDR3aa: CSVGHRGSSEKLFF
d_gene: NA; abundance: NA; j_gene: TRBJ1-3; v_gene: TRBV30; CDR3nt: TGTGCCTGGAGCCCGGGAAACACCATATATTTT; CDR3aa: CAWSPGNTIYF
d_gene: TRBD2; abundance: NA; j_gene: TRBJ2-2; v_gene: TRBV6-5; CDR3nt: TGTGCCAGCAGTTACAGCGGGGGTAACACCGGGGAGCTGTTTTTT; CDR3aa: CASSYSGGNTGELFF
d_gene: TRBD1; abundance: NA; j_gene: TRBJ2-2; v_gene: TRBV6-6; CDR3nt: TGTGCCAGCAGTTACTCGTATAACAGGGGAACGGGGGAGCTGTTTTTT; CDR3aa: CASSYSYNRGTGELFF
d_gene: NA; abundance: NA; j_gene: TRBJ2-5; v_gene: TRBV5-4; CDR3nt: TGTGCCAGCACCTCTGGTCAGGGTAGGGGAGAGACCCAGTACTTC; CDR3aa: CASTSGQGRGETQYF
d_gene: NA; abundance: NA; j_gene: TRBJ1-1; v_gene: TRBV3-1/TRBV3-2; CDR3nt: TGTGCCAGCGAAACGGTAGGGGTGAACACTGAAGCTTTCTTT; CDR3aa: CASETVGVNTEAFF
d_gene: TRBD2; abundance: NA; j_gene: TRBJ2-5; v_gene: TRBV5-6; CDR3nt: TGTGCCAGCTTGACTAGCGGGGAGCCAGAGACCCAGTACTTC; CDR3aa: CASLTSGEPETQYF
d_gene: NA; abundance: NA; j_gene: TRBJ1-6; v_gene: TRBV13; CDR3nt: TGTGCCAGCAGCTTAGGCGGGGTCGGCAATTCACCCCTCCACTTT; CDR3aa: CASSLGGVGNSPLHF
d_gene: NA; abundance: once; j_gene: TRBJ2-1; v_gene: TRBV24-1; CDR3nt: TGTGCCACCAGTGCCGCGGGGGCCTCGAAGGTCAATGAGCAGTTCTTC; CDR3aa: CATSAAGASKVNEQFF
d_gene: TRBD1; abundance: NA; j_gene: TRBJ1-2; v_gene: TRBV6-6; CDR3nt: TGTGCCAGCAGGCGCCCGGGACAGGGCAACTATGACTACACCTTC; CDR3aa: CASRRPGQGNYDYTF
d_gene: NA; abundance: NA; j_gene: TRBJ1-1; v_gene: TRBV12-5; CDR3nt: TGTGCTAGTGGTTTGGGCGTGACAGGAACCACTGAAGCTTTCTTT; CDR3aa: CASGLGVTGTTEAFF
d_gene: NA; abundance: NA; j_gene: TRBJ2-5; v_gene: TRBV7-6; CDR3nt: TGTGCCAGCAGCTTAGAGGGAGGTGAGCTGACCCAGTACTTC; CDR3aa: CASSLEGGELTQYF
d_gene: NA; abundance: NA; j_gene: TRBJ2-5; v_gene: TRBV7-2; CDR3nt: TGTGCCAGCAGCCCCCGATCCGGGGTGGAGACCCAGTACTTC; CDR3aa: CASSPRSGVETQYF
d_gene: TRBD1; abundance: once; j_gene: TRBJ1-1; v_gene: TRBV5-1; CDR3nt: TGCGCCAGCAGCTTCGGGACAGTGAACACTGAAGCTTTCTTT; CDR3aa: CASSFGTVNTEAFF
d_gene: NA; abundance: NA; j_gene: TRBJ1-4; v_gene: TRBV7-9; CDR3nt: TGTGCCAGCCATAACGACAACATTAATGAAAAACTGTTTTTT; CDR3aa: CASHNDNINEKLFF
d_gene: NA; abundance: NA; j_gene: TRBJ2-3; v_gene: TRBV5-4; CDR3nt: TGTGCCGGCCGGCGGGGAACAGATACGCAGTATTTT; CDR3aa: CAGRRGTDTQYF
d_gene: NA; abundance: NA; j_gene: TRBJ1-1; v_gene: TRBV5-1; CDR3nt: TGCGCCAGCAGCGCCAGGGTCGGGAACACTGAAGCTTTCTTT; CDR3aa: CASSARVGNTEAFF
d_gene: NA; abundance: NA; j_gene: TRBJ1-4; v_gene: TRBV10-3; CDR3nt: TGTGCCATCAGTGGGACAGCCTGGAGTGAAAAACTGTTTTTT; CDR3aa: CAISGTAWSEKLFF
d_gene: TRBD1; abundance: few; j_gene: TRBJ2-7; v_gene: TRBV4-3; CDR3nt: TGCGCCAGCAGCCAAGACCCGGGACAGGGGACTGACGAGCAGTACTTC; CDR3aa: CASSQDPGQGTDEQYF
d_gene: NA; abundance: medium-sized; j_gene: TRBJ2-1; v_gene: TRBV19; CDR3nt: TGTGCCAGTACCATAGTTTCCCCAGGCAGCTCCTACAATGAGCAGTTCTTC; CDR3aa: CASTIVSPGSSYNEQFF
d_gene: TRBD1; abundance: NA; j_gene: TRBJ2-7; v_gene: TRBV24-1; CDR3nt: TGTGCCACCAGCGGGGACAGCTACGAGCAGTACTTC; CDR3aa: CATSGDSYEQYF
d_gene: TRBD1; abundance: NA; j_gene: TRBJ1-2; v_gene: TRBV19; CDR3nt: TGTGCCAGTAGAGGGGGCGGCTATGGCTACACCTTC; CDR3aa: CASRGGGYGYTF
d_gene: NA; abundance: NA; j_gene: TRBJ2-3; v_gene: TRBV3-1/TRBV3-2; CDR3nt: TGTGCCAGCAGCCAAAGGGGAGGAAATACGCAGTATTTT; CDR3aa: CASSQRGGNTQYF
d_gene: NA; abundance: NA; j_gene: TRBJ2-4; v_gene: TRBV28; CDR3nt: TGTGCCAGCGCATCTGACAGTCGTGGAAACATTCAGTACTTC; CDR3aa: CASASDSRGNIQYF
d_gene: NA; abundance: NA; j_gene: TRBJ1-1; v_gene: TRBV29-1; CDR3nt: TGCAGCGTTGAACGTATGAACACTGAAGCTTTCTTT; CDR3aa: CSVERMNTEAFF